These T cell receptor beta chains were read from a single sample in a study of cytomegalovirus exposure and HLA in healthy donors. Data came from immunoSEQ multiplex PCR; TCRdb stores just in-frame clones and leaves some out. The table has about 64,000 clones, 85% to 95% seen once. Sequenced material: PBMCs. The receptors come from a woman aged 18-29 years in good health and CMV-seropositive. The CDR3 runs from the conserved cysteine through the conserved F or W. Each record gives: clone size, D gene, J gene, V gene, CDR3 DNA, CDR3 protein. D genes are given only for firm matches. The listing skips clone size in some rows; elsewhere it reads once, few, many or a size class.

size: -
D: TRBD1
J: TRBJ1-1
V: TRBV28
DNA: TGTGCCAGCAGTCCGGACAGGATGAACACTGAAGCTTTCTTT
CDR3: CASSPDRMNTEAFF

size: -
D: TRBD1
J: TRBJ1-5
V: TRBV28
DNA: TGTGCCAGCAGTTTAGCAGGGGGCTATCAGCCCCAGCATTTT
CDR3: CASSLAGGYQPQHF

size: -
D: -
J: TRBJ1-4
V: TRBV7-6
DNA: TGTGCCAGCAGCCCCTCCCCCTCGAGGGGGTCTGAAAAACTGTTTTTT
CDR3: CASSPSPSRGSEKLFF

size: -
D: TRBD1
J: TRBJ1-2
V: TRBV5-1
DNA: TGCGCCAGCAGCACACAGGGGAACTATGGCTACACCTTC
CDR3: CASSTQGNYGYTF

size: -
D: TRBD2
J: TRBJ2-1
V: TRBV11-2
DNA: TGTGCCAGCAGCATTAGCGGGGCGTACAATGAGCAGTTCTTC
CDR3: CASSISGAYNEQFF

size: -
D: -
J: TRBJ2-7
V: TRBV5-5
DNA: TGTGCCAGCAGTAGGCCTGGACAGTCCTACGAGCAGTACTTC
CDR3: CASSRPGQSYEQYF

size: -
D: -
J: TRBJ1-1
V: TRBV15
DNA: TGTGCCACCAGCAGAGTGGGAGGGCGGGTGAACACTGAAGCTTTCTTT
CDR3: CATSRVGGRVNTEAFF

size: -
D: TRBD1
J: TRBJ1-1
V: TRBV10-2
DNA: TGCGCCAGCAGTGTGACAGGGCTGGACACTGAAGCTTTCTTT
CDR3: CASSVTGLDTEAFF

size: -
D: TRBD1
J: TRBJ2-1
V: TRBV7-8
DNA: TGTGCCAGCAGCTTACGGACAGGGATGAATGAGCAGTTCTTC
CDR3: CASSLRTGMNEQFF

size: once
D: -
J: TRBJ2-2
V: TRBV28
DNA: TGTGCCAGCAGTCAAGCGCTTAACACCGGGGAGCTGTTTTTT
CDR3: CASSQALNTGELFF

size: once
D: TRBD1
J: TRBJ2-4
V: TRBV6-5
DNA: TGTGCCAGCACCCGACAGGGTTCAAACATTCAGTACTTC
CDR3: CASTRQGSNIQYF

size: -
D: TRBD2
J: TRBJ2-1
V: TRBV7-8
DNA: TGTGCCAGTTCTCTAGCGGACAAACAGTACAATGAGCAGTTCTTC
CDR3: CASSLADKQYNEQFF

size: -
D: TRBD1
J: TRBJ2-2
V: TRBV10-2
DNA: TGCGCCAGCAGATATGGACAGGGCCTCACCGGGGAGCTGTTTTTT
CDR3: CASRYGQGLTGELFF

size: few
D: -
J: TRBJ1-1
V: TRBV27
DNA: TGTGCCAGCAGACAGGATAACATGAACACTGAAGCTTTCTTT
CDR3: CASRQDNMNTEAFF

size: -
D: TRBD2
J: TRBJ2-1
V: TRBV28
DNA: TGTGCCAGCACTCACGGGGGGGCTTCCTACAATGAGCAGTTCTTC
CDR3: CASTHGGASYNEQFF

size: -
D: TRBD1
J: TRBJ1-6
V: TRBV5-4
DNA: TGTGCCAGCAGCCAAGGGGGGGGACAGGGACTTGGTAATTCACCCCTCCACTTT
CDR3: CASSQGGGQGLGNSPLHF

size: once
D: -
J: TRBJ2-1
V: TRBV28
DNA: TGTGCCAGCAGTTTAAGGAGGTCGGGTGAGCAGTTCTTC
CDR3: CASSLRRSGEQFF

size: -
D: TRBD2
J: TRBJ2-3
V: TRBV10-3
DNA: TGTGCCATCAGTGAGTTGGGGGGGAGCGGGGAAGATACGCAGTATTTT
CDR3: CAISELGGSGEDTQYF

size: -
D: TRBD2
J: TRBJ2-3
V: TRBV27
DNA: TGTGCCAGCAGTTTAGATCCTAGCGGACACACAGATACGCAGTATTTT
CDR3: CASSLDPSGHTDTQYF

size: -
D: -
J: TRBJ1-1
V: TRBV30
DNA: TGTGCCTGGAGTGCGCCCCGGGGAGCTTTCTTT
CDR3: CAWSAPRGAFF

size: -
D: -
J: TRBJ1-2
V: TRBV19
DNA: TGTGCCAGTAGTTCCTACAGGGTTTGGAATGGCTACACCTTC
CDR3: CASSSYRVWNGYTF

size: -
D: TRBD2
J: TRBJ2-5
V: TRBV5-4
DNA: TGTGCCAGCAGCTTGGATAGCGGGGACCCAAGAACCCAGTACTTC
CDR3: CASSLDSGDPRTQYF

size: -
D: -
J: TRBJ1-1
V: TRBV28
DNA: TGTGCCAGCACTGAACTGGGGGCGGAATTGTTTGGGTACACTGAAGCTTTCTTT
CDR3: CASTELGAELFGYTEAFF

size: -
D: -
J: TRBJ1-1
V: TRBV5-5
DNA: TGTGCCAGCAGATATCCGACAGTGAACACTGAAGCTTTCTTT
CDR3: CASRYPTVNTEAFF

size: -
D: -
J: TRBJ1-5
V: TRBV28
DNA: TGTGCCAGCAGTTTAGGTCAGTTCCAACCCCAGCATTTT
CDR3: CASSLGQFQPQHF

size: -
D: -
J: TRBJ1-5
V: TRBV6-1
DNA: TGTGCCAGCGTGGAAGGTGGGGGGGGTCAGCCCCAGCATTTT
CDR3: CASVEGGGGQPQHF

size: -
D: -
J: TRBJ2-7
V: TRBV4-1
DNA: TGCGCCAGCAGCCAAGAAGTGGGGTCCCTAGCTTACGAGCAGTACTTC
CDR3: CASSQEVGSLAYEQYF

size: -
D: -
J: TRBJ2-1
V: TRBV27
DNA: TGTGCCAGCAGTTCCGGGAACAGCAATGAGCAGTTCTTC
CDR3: CASSSGNSNEQFF

size: -
D: -
J: TRBJ2-1
V: TRBV5-1
DNA: TGCGCCAGCAGCTTGGTATCCCCTGAGCAGTTCTTC
CDR3: CASSLVSPEQFF

size: -
D: TRBD2
J: TRBJ2-3
V: TRBV27
DNA: TGTGCCAGCAGTTTAACCGGGACTAGCGGCCTCACAGATACGCAGTATTTT
CDR3: CASSLTGTSGLTDTQYF

size: -
D: -
J: TRBJ1-1
V: TRBV28
DNA: TGTGCCAGCGTTGAATCGGGCAGGGGAACTGAAGCTTTCTTT
CDR3: CASVESGRGTEAFF

size: -
D: -
J: TRBJ2-7
V: TRBV28
DNA: TGTGCCAGCAGTACACAGGTCGAGCAGTACTTC
CDR3: CASSTQVEQYF

size: -
D: TRBD1
J: TRBJ2-7
V: TRBV27
DNA: TGTGCCAGCAGTTTAGGGGACAGAGGCTACGAGCAGTACTTC
CDR3: CASSLGDRGYEQYF

size: -
D: TRBD2
J: TRBJ2-1
V: TRBV18
DNA: TGTGCCAGCTCACGCCGGGACTATTTGGACAATGAGCAGTTCTTC
CDR3: CASSRRDYLDNEQFF